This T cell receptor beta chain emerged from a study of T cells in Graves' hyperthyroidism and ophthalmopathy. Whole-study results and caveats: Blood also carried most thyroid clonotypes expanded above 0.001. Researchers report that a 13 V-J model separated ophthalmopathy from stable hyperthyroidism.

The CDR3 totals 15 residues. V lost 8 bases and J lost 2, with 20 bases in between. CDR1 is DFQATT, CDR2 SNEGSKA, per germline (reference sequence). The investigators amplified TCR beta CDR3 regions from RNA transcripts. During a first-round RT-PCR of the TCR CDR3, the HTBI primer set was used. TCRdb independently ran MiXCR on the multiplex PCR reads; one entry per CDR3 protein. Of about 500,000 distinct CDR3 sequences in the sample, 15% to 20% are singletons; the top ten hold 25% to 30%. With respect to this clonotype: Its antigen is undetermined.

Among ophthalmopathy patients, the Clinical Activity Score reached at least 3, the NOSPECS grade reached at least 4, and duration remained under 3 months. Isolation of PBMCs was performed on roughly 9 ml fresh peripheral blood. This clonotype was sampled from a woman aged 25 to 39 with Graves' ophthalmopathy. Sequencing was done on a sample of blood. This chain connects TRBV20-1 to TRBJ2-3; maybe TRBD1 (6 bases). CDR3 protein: CSIDTGMDNTDTQYF. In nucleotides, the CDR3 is TGCAGTATCGATACAGGGATGGATAACACAGATACGCAGTATTTT.